The 30 T cell receptor beta chains given below trace back to one sample, sequenced in a study of regulatory T cells in long-lasting Graves disease. Regarding time point: newly diagnosed GD, antithyroid drugs for less than 3 months. Isolated PBMC RNA provided the starting material for the TCR library. Construction of the TCR beta libraries employed iRepertoire HTBI primers in conjunction with Arm-PCR of CDR3 regions. TCRdb reanalysed the multiplex PCR reads using MiXCR and keeps one entry per CDR3 protein. The data show 450,000 to 500,000 distinct CDR3 sequences, around 16% seen once. The same sample was also used in a study of T cells in Graves' hyperthyroidism and ophthalmopathy.

Sequencing used peripheral blood mononuclear cells (PBMCs), obtained at new diagnosis, from a patient treated with antithyroid drugs. Source of these receptors: a middle-aged man with Graves disease.

This chain joins TRBV24-1 and TRBJ2-5, with TRBD2 matching 10 bases. This CDR3 is built from 13 residues. Per the germline V gene, CDR1 is KGHDR and CDR2 is SFDVKD. J was trimmed by 4 bases and V by 10 bases; bases with no gene match: 5. As DNA, the CDR3 is TGTGCCACTGCGGCTAGCGGGAGAGAGACCCAGTACTTC. Its protein is CATAASGRETQYF.

This clonotype has at least ten counts. The chain uses TRBV10-1 and TRBJ2-2; a possible D gene is TRBD2 (6 bases). The CDR3 loop spans 14 amino acids. V was cut by 3 bases and J by 4 bases, with 9 bases left in between. CDR1 and CDR2 from the germline V gene are WNHNN and SYGVQD (reference sequence). Here the CDR3 reads CASSDAAGTGELFF. CDR3 sequence (DNA): TGCGCCAGCAGTGATGCAGCGGGCACCGGGGAGCTGTTTTTT.

Ten or more counts support this clonotype. V gene TRBV5-1 combines with J gene TRBJ2-7; 10 bases map to TRBD2. The CDR3 contains 15 residues. The ends lost 2 bases at V and 2 bases at J; junction bases unmatched: 4. Germline V CDR1 and CDR2: SGHRS, YFSETQ. The CDR3 sequence is CASSFLAGVPYEQYF. CDR3 bases: TGCGCCAGCAGCTTCCTAGCGGGAGTCCCCTACGAGCAGTACTTC.

This clonotype was found a few times. The chain carries TRBV6-2 or TRBV6-3 and TRBJ2-7; D might be TRBD1 (7 bases). The CDR3 has 15 amino acids. CDR1 and CDR2 from the germline V gene are MNHEY and SVGEGT. The V and J ends lost 5 bases and 5 bases respectively, with 19 bases between them. CDR3 sequence reads: CASSVEGAPLDEQYF. CDR3 DNA: TGTGCCAGCAGTGTGGAGGGGGCACCACTGGACGAGCAGTACTTC.

The rearrangement links TRBV15 to TRBJ2-1, with D perhaps given as TRBD1 or TRBD2 (5 bases each). The CDR3 loop spans 15 amino acids. CDR1 is LNHNV, CDR2 YYDKDF, per germline (reference sequence). Trimming took 0 bases from V and 3 from J, leaving 9 bases between them. This CDR3 reads CATSRDGGNYNEQFF. The CDR3 DNA reads TGTGCCACCAGCAGAGATGGGGGAAACTACAATGAGCAGTTCTTC.

This clonotype was detected many times. J is TRBJ2-5 and V is TRBV7-9; no clear D. The CDR3 is made up of 15 amino acids. The germline V and J ends were trimmed by 8 bases and 1 base, with 17 bases remaining between them. Looked up from germline, CDR1 is SEHNR and CDR2 is FQNEAQ (reference sequence). This CDR3 reads CASGKGTELQETQYF. For the CDR3, the DNA is TGTGCCAGCGGGAAAGGCACCGAACTCCAAGAGACCCAGTACTTC.

The rearrangement uses TRBV12-3 or TRBV12-4 and TRBJ2-2, with D tentatively TRBD2 (5 bases). The CDR3 is 15 residues long. V was cut by 3 bases and J by 1 base, with 9 bases left in between. The CDR3 sequence: CASSLDLGNTGELFF. The DNA for the CDR3 is TGTGCCAGCAGTTTGGACTTAGGGAACACCGGGGAGCTGTTTTTT.

This clonotype was seen a handful of times. The rearrangement links TRBV27 to TRBJ2-3; 9 bases agree with TRBD2. The V gene's germline CDR1 is MNHEY and CDR2 SMNVEV (reference sequence). The CDR3 runs 16 residues. V gave up 3 bases and J gave up 4 bases; unmatched junction bases: 8. For the CDR3, the DNA is TGTGCCAGCAGTTTCAGTAGCGGGAGTAGTGCAGATACGCAGTATTTT. Protein sequence: CASSFSSGSSADTQYF.

The sample holds a few counts of this clonotype. The V and J genes are TRBV7-9 and TRBJ2-1; D not resolved. This CDR3 is built from 11 residues. Germline assignment: CDR1 SEHNR and CDR2 FQNEAQ (reference sequence). Trimming stripped 4 bases from V and 6 bases from J, with 4 bases between. The CDR3 DNA sequence: TGTGCCAGCAGCTGGAGCAATGAGCAGTTCTTC. This sequence encodes CASSWSNEQFF. Complete variable domain (other parts from reference TRBV7-9 and TRBJ2-1): DTGVSQNPRHKITKRGQNVTFRCDPISEHNRLYWYRQTLGQGPEFLTYFQNEAQLEKSRLLSDRFSAERPKGSFSTLEIQRTEQGDSAMYLCASSWSNEQFFGPGTRLTVL.

This rearrangement joins TRBV18 to TRBJ1-1; the D gene is possibly TRBD1 (5 bases). V lost 3 bases and J 0 bases, leaving 8 bases between the germline ends. Germline CDR1 reads KGHSH; CDR2 reads LQKENI. The CDR3 is 14 amino acids. The CDR3 nucleotides are TGTGCCAGCTCACCGAACAGGTTGAACACTGAAGCTTTCTTT. It yields the protein CASSPNRLNTEAFF.

This clonotype appeared a few times. The J gene is TRBJ2-7, the V gene TRBV10-3, with 9 bases lining up with TRBD1. V was clipped by 5 bases and J by 0 bases; unmatched bases: 5. The CDR3 is 15 residues long. Germline CDR1 reads ENHRY; CDR2 reads SYGVKD. CDR3 DNA sequence: TGTGCCATCAGTTCCCAGGACAGGGGCTCCTACGAGCAGTACTTC. Amino acids: CAISSQDRGSYEQYF.

This clonotype was picked up many times. CDR3 amino acids: CASSLTGRYTEAFF. The DNA of the CDR3 is TGTGCCAGCAGCCTCACAGGGAGGTACACTGAAGCTTTCTTT. The V call is TRBV28, the J call TRBJ1-1, with D tentatively TRBD1 (6 bases). V gave up 6 bases and J gave up 3 bases, with 14 bases separating them. The CDR3 has 14 residues. The V gene's germline CDR1 is MDHEN and CDR2 SYDVKM.

The chain couples TRBV6-5 to TRBJ1-2; maybe TRBD1 (5 bases). The CDR3 covers 14 residues. Between the trimmed V and J ends, which lost 2 bases and 4 bases, there was a span of 11 bases. Germline CDR1 MNHEY, CDR2 SVGAGI. CDR3 sequence reads: CASSYRVRAYGYTF. The CDR3 DNA reads as TGTGCCAGCAGTTACAGAGTCAGGGCCTATGGCTACACCTTC.

The count of this clonotype is one. CDR3 loop: CASSYSSPDGEAFF. CDR3 coding DNA: TGTGCCAGCAGTTACTCGTCTCCCGATGGTGAAGCTTTCTTT. The chain recombines TRBV6-2 or TRBV6-3 with TRBJ1-1; D ambiguous. Germline CDR1 and CDR2: MNHEY and SVGEGT. V lost 0 bases to trimming and J lost 7 bases, with 12 bases between them. The CDR3 length is 14 residues.

This clonotype appeared many times. The V gene is TRBV11-1, the J gene TRBJ2-7; D may be TRBD1 (6 bases). V lost 5 bases and J 2 bases, leaving 13 bases between the germline ends. The CDR3 contains 14 residues. Germline CDR1 reads SGHAT; CDR2 reads FQDESV (reference sequence). The CDR3 region is CASSHRDTAYEQYF. CDR3 nucleotide sequence: TGTGCCAGCAGCCACCGGGACACCGCCTACGAGCAGTACTTC.

This clonotype was counted many times. The rearrangement links TRBV20-1 to TRBJ2-1, with TRBD2 matching 11 bases. Germline V gene sequence: CDR1 DFQATT, CDR2 SNEGSKA (reference sequence). The CDR3 totals 17 residues. V gave up 1 base and J gave up 0 bases; unmatched junction bases: 5. DNA for the CDR3: TGCAGTGCTAGAGTAGCGGGAGGGCGCAGCTCCTACAATGAGCAGTTCTTC. This encodes CSARVAGGRSSYNEQFF.

In its sample, this clonotype was seen a few times. The chain uses TRBV12-5 and TRBJ1-1; D is unclear. Trimming pared 2 bases from V and 7 bases from J, leaving 8 bases between. CDR3 length equals 12 residues. Per germline, CDR1 LGHNT and CDR2 FRNRAP. Here the CDR3 reads CASGLYGYEAFF. CDR3 DNA sequence: TGTGCTAGTGGTTTGTACGGATATGAAGCTTTCTTT. The full variable domain, its missing parts supplied by reference TRBV12-5 and TRBJ1-1, is DARVTQTPRHKVTEMGQEVTMRCQPILGHNTVFWYRQTMMQGLELLAYFRNRAPLDDSGMPKDRFSAEMPDATLATLKIQPSEPRDSAVYFCASGLYGYEAFFGQGTRLTVV.

A note on this clonotype: A clone one base away is much larger, so this may be a read error. The V and J genes are TRBV20-1 and TRBJ2-1; tentative D call: TRBD1 (6 bases). Germline V gene sequence: CDR1 DFQATT, CDR2 SNEGSKA (reference sequence). The CDR3 is made up of 14 amino acids. The CDR3 region is CSRTLLTGYNEQFF. The CDR3 nucleotides are TGCAGCAGAACCCTCTTGACAGGCTACAATGAGCAGTTCTTC.

This clonotype was detected many times. The chain couples TRBV29-1 to TRBJ2-2; D perhaps matches TRBD2 (6 bases). Germline values: CDR1 SQVTM, CDR2 ANQGSEA. The V end lost 4 bases, the J end lost 4 bases, and 10 bases lay between the germline ends. The CDR3 extends over 13 amino acids. The CDR3 spells CSVVSGVTGELFF. CDR3 coding DNA: TGCAGCGTTGTTTCGGGAGTCACCGGGGAGCTGTTTTTT.

The chain uses TRBV19 and TRBJ2-7; no reliable D call. Germline CDR1 reads LNHDA; CDR2 reads SQIVND (reference sequence). Trimming left V 2 bases short and J 2 bases short, with 13 bases between. This CDR3 is 15 amino acids long. Here the CDR3 DNA reads TGTGCCAGTAGTATAAGTAGTCAAGGTACCTACGAGCAGTACTTC. It translates to CASSISSQGTYEQYF.

This clonotype appeared many times. This chain joins TRBV2 and TRBJ2-3; 14 bases match TRBD2. The CDR3 totals 16 residues. J lost 8 bases, V lost 3 bases, and 7 bases had no gene match. CDR1 is SNHLY, CDR2 FYNNEI, per germline. The CDR3 is CASSDNNGLAGGTQYF. The CDR3 DNA follows: TGTGCCAGCAGTGACAACAATGGACTAGCGGGGGGTACGCAGTATTTT. The entire variable domain, with the rest obtained from reference TRBV2 and TRBJ2-3, is as follows: EPEVTQTPSHQVTQMGQEVILRCVPISNHLYFYWYRQILGQKVEFLVSFYNNEISEKSEIFDDQFSVERPDGSNFTLKIRSTKLEDSAMYFCASSDNNGLAGGTQYFGPGTRLTVL.

This clonotype occurred many times. The chain couples TRBV6-1 to TRBJ2-7; TRBD2 matches at 7 bases. Germline CDR1 and CDR2: MNHNS and SASEGT. This CDR3 region has 15 residues. Trimming took 10 bases from V and 2 from J; bases not matched to a gene: 14. This chain's CDR3 is CATRGLGGRTYEQYF. The CDR3 DNA reads as TGTGCCACCCGTGGTTTGGGCGGGAGAACCTACGAGCAGTACTTC.

This clonotype occurred many times. V gene TRBV3-1 combines with J gene TRBJ1-1; 7 nucleotides line up with TRBD1. There are 15 residues in the CDR3. The V segment lost 0 bases and the J segment 4 bases; nucleotides outside the gene matches: 5. Germline CDR1 and CDR2: LGHDT and YNNKEL (reference sequence). The CDR3 protein is CASSQDGGGGTEAFF. In DNA, the CDR3 is TGTGCCAGCAGCCAAGATGGAGGGGGCGGCACTGAAGCTTTCTTT.

On this clonotype: A much larger clone lies one base from this, so it may be a read error. This chain joins TRBV11-3 and TRBJ2-7, with D unresolved. The CDR3 runs 14 residues. Trimming took 5 bases from V and 7 from J, leaving 18 bases between them. Germline V gene lookup returns CDR1 SGHNT and CDR2 YENEEA. The CDR3 sequence: CASSRRSAYNEQYF. CDR3 bases: TGTGCCAGCAGCCGCCGGTCCGCCTACAATGAGCAGTACTTC.

This clonotype showed up many times. The chain joins TRBV28 to TRBJ1-1; the D is unclear. CDR3 size: 12 residues. Looked up from germline, CDR1 is MDHEN and CDR2 is SYDVKM. The V end was cut by 1 base, the J end by 2 bases, with 2 bases between. The CDR3: CASSLYNTEAFF. The CDR3 nucleotides read TGTGCCAGCAGTTTATACAACACTGAAGCTTTCTTT.

J is TRBJ2-7 and V is TRBV20-1, with 10 positions matching TRBD2. The V gene's germline CDR1 is DFQATT and CDR2 SNEGSKA (reference sequence). The CDR3 is 14 amino acids. Trimming cost V 6 bases and J 7 bases; bases outside gene matches: 12. The CDR3: CSAGPSGRALEQYF. The CDR3 DNA sequence: TGCAGTGCGGGTCCTAGCGGGAGAGCGCTGGAGCAGTACTTC.

This clonotype was counted between two and nine times. The rearrangement links TRBV12-3 or TRBV12-4 to TRBJ2-2, with 9 bases lining up with TRBD1. V lost 2 bases and J lost 2; bases outside the gene matches: 9. CDR3 length: 18 residues. CDR3 sequence (DNA): TGTGCCAGCAGTTTAATAGGGACAGGGTCGTTTAACACCGGGGAGCTGTTTTTT. It specifies CASSLIGTGSFNTGELFF.

The V gene is TRBV19, the J gene TRBJ1-3; D call uncertain. Trimming cost V 3 bases and J 4 bases, with 10 bases left between them. This CDR3 has 14 residues. Germline CDR1 reads LNHDA; CDR2 reads SQIVND (reference sequence). In DNA, the CDR3 is TGTGCCAGTAGTATTCGGCAACCAGGAAACACCATATATTTT. Translation gives CASSIRQPGNTIYF.

In this sample, this clonotype turned up many times. One end of the junction is discordant with germline, which a read error may explain. The V gene is TRBV24-1, the J gene TRBJ2-5, with TRBD1 matching over 7 bases. Germline CDR1 KGHDR, CDR2 SFDVKD. The length of the CDR3 is 13 residues. This CDR3 is CATGDRVKETQYF. In DNA form, the CDR3 reads TGTGCCACCGGTGACAGGGTCAAAGAGACCCAGTACTTC.

V is TRBV5-1 and J is TRBJ2-1; 10 bases agree with TRBD2. Germline V lookup: CDR1 SGHRS, CDR2 YFSETQ. Germline trimming cut 0 bases from V and 6 bases from J; bases unmatched to any gene: 3. The CDR3 length is 15 residues. CDR3 DNA sequence: TGCGCCAGCAGCTTGGCTAGCGGGAGAGGCAATGAGCAGTTCTTC. Residues: CASSLASGRGNEQFF. Drawing the rest from reference TRBV5-1 and TRBJ2-1, the complete variable domain is KAGVTQTPRYLIKTRGQQVTLSCSPISGHRSVSWYQQTPGQGLQFLFEYFSETQRNKGNFPGRFSGRQFSNSRSEMNVSTLELGDSALYLCASSLASGRGNEQFFGPGTRLTVL.